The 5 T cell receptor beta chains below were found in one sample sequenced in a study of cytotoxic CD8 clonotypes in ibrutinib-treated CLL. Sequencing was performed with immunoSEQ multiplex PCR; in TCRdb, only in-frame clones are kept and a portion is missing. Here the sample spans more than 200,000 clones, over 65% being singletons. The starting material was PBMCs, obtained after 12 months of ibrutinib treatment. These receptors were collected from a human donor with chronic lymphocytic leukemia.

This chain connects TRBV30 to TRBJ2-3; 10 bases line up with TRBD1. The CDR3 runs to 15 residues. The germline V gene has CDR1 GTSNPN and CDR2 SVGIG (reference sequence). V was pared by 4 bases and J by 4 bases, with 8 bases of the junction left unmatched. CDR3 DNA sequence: TGTGCCTGGACCGGACAGGGGGGGAATTCAGATACGCAGTATTTT. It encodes CAWTGQGGNSDTQYF.

The CDR3 sequence is CASSVGTGFPTDTQYF. The CDR3 coding sequence is TGTGCCAGCAGCGTAGGAACAGGATTTCCCACAGATACGCAGTATTTT. The V and J genes are TRBV9 and TRBJ2-3, with D possibly matching TRBD1 (5 bases). There are 16 residues in the CDR3. The V and J ends lost 0 bases and 2 bases respectively, with 13 bases between them. Germline V gives CDR1 SGDLS, CDR2 YYNGEE. Full variable domain (missing parts from reference TRBV9 and TRBJ2-3): DSGVTQTPKHLITATGQRVTLRCSPRSGDLSVYWYQQSLDQGLQFLIQYYNGEERAKGNILERFSAQQFPDLHSELNLSSLELGDSALYFCASSVGTGFPTDTQYFGPGTRLTVL.

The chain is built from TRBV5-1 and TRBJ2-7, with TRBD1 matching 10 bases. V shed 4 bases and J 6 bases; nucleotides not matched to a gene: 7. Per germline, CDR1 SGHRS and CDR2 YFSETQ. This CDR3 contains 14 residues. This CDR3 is CASSTGQGVGEQYF. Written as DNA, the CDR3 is TGCGCCAGCAGCACTGGACAGGGGGTGGGCGAGCAGTACTTC.

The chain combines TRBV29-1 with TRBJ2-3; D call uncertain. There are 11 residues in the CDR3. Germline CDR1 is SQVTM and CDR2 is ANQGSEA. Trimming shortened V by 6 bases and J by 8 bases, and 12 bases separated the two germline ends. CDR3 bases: TGCAGCGTCGGTCCGGGTACTACGCAGTATTTT. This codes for CSVGPGTTQYF.

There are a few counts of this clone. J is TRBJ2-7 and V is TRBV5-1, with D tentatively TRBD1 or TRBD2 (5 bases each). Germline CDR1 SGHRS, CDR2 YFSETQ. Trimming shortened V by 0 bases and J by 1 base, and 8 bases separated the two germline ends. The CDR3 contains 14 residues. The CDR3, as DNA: TGCGCCAGCAGCTTGGACAGGACTTCCTACGAGCAGTACTTC. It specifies CASSLDRTSYEQYF.